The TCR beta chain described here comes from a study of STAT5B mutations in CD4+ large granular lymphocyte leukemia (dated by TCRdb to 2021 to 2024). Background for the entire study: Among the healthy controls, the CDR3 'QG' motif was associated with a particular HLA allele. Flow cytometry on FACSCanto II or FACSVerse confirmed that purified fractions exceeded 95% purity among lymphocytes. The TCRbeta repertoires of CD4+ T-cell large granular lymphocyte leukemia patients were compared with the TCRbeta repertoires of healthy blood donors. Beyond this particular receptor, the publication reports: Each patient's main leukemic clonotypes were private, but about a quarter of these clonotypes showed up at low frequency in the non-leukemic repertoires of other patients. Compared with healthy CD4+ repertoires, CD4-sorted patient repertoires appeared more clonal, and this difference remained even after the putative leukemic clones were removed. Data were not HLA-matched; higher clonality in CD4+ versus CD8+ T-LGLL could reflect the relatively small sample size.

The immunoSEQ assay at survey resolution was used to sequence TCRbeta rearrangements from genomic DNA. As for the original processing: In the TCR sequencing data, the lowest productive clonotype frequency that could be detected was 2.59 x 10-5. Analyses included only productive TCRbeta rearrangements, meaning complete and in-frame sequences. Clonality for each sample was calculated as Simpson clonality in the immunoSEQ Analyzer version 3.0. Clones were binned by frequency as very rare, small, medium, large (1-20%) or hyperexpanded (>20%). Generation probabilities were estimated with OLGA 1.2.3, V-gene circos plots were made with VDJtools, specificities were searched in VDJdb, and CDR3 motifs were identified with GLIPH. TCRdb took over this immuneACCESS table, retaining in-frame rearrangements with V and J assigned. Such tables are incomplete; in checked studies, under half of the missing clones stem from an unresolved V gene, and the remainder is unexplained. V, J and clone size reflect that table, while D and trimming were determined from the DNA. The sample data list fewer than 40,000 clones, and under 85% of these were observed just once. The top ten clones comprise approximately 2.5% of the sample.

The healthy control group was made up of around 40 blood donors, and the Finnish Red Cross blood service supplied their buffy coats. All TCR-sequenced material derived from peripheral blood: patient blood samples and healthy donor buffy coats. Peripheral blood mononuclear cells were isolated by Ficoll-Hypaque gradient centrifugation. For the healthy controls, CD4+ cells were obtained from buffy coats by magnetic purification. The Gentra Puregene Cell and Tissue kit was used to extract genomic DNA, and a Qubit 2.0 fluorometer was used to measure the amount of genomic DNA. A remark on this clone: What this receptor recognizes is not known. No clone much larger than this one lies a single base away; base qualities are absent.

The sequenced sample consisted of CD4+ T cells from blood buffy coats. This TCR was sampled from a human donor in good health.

The bases read TGTGCCAGCCGATTAACAGGGGGTGGTGAGCAGTTCTTC. It translates to CASRLTGGGEQFF. The chain uses TRBV6-5 and TRBJ2-1; 8 nucleotides in the junction match TRBD1. The CDR3 starts with the cysteine, ends with the phenylalanine, and has 13 residues. Just CDR3 DNA is preserved here, 39 bases in frame from base 1. The germline V and J ends show losses of 8 bases and 9 bases respectively, and no gene match explains 9 bases of the junction. The CDR1 and CDR2 encoded by the germline V gene are MNHEY and SVGAGI.